These 21 T cell receptor beta chains were sequenced from one sample in a study of human T cells and chemical hapten exposure (dated by TCRdb to the early 2020s). What the time point label conveys for this sample: pre-sensitization, week 0. Reading the label with the study, this specimen's treatment or condition is: therapeutic diphenylcyclopropenone sensitization with weekly scalp DPC. Preparation of the library involved RACE. This sample was sequenced with a NextSeq 500. TCRdb ran its own pipeline on the public reads, namely fastp trimming at Q25 and MiXCR clone calling, and kept in-frame beta chains. Each entry merges the rows of one CDR3 protein and shows their most common DNA and genes. This sample is represented by under 110,000 distinct CDR3 sequences; approximately 12% of them were singletons. The top ten hold about 1.6% of the sample. This sample comprised whole blood, obtained in connection with sensitization to the hapten diphenylcyclopropenone (DPC). The receptors come from a woman in her fifties or sixties with alopecia areata. Some clones in this sample may be carry-over from other donors' samples.

The genes are TRBV14 and TRBJ1-2; 8 positions agree with TRBD1. The length of the CDR3 is 13 residues. V trimming: 4 bases; J trimming: 8 bases; junction bases outside the gene matches: 6. The germline gives CDR1 SGHDN, CDR2 FVKESK. The CDR3: CASSPKTGVGYTF. CDR3 sequence (DNA): TGTGCCAGCAGCCCGAAGACAGGGGTCGGCTACACCTTC.

This rearrangement joins TRBV7-2 to TRBJ2-1; no clear D. V gave up 2 bases and J gave up 6 bases, with 8 bases separating them. Germline loops: CDR1 SGHTA, CDR2 FQGNSA. This CDR3 is 13 amino acids long. For the CDR3, the DNA is TGTGCCAGCAGCTTAAGCTACCGCAATGAGCAGTTCTTC. As protein: CASSLSYRNEQFF.

This clonotype occurred a few times. The chain couples TRBV28 to TRBJ2-7, with D hard to call. Germline V gene lookup returns CDR1 MDHEN and CDR2 SYDVKM. V lost 4 bases and J lost 1, with 20 bases in between. The CDR3 has 17 residues. DNA for the CDR3: TGTGCCAGCAGTTGGCGGCAGTTGCCCCCCCAATCCTACGAGCAGTACTTC. Amino acids: CASSWRQLPPQSYEQYF.

The CDR3 here is CASSRQLYTEAFF. The DNA of the CDR3 is TGTGCCAGCAGTCGACAGTTGTACACTGAAGCTTTCTTT. The chain recombines TRBV7-8 with TRBJ1-1, with D tentatively TRBD1 (5 bases). Per germline, CDR1 SGHVS and CDR2 FQNEAQ. V gave up 6 bases and J gave up 3 bases, with 11 bases separating them. The CDR3 extends over 13 amino acids. Complete variable domain (other parts from reference TRBV7-8 and TRBJ1-1): GAGVSQSPRYKVAKRGQDVALRCDPISGHVSLFWYQQALGQGPEFLTYFQNEAQLDKSGLPSDRFFAERPEGSVSTLKIQRTQQEDSAVYLCASSRQLYTEAFFGQGTRLTVV.

This clonotype turned up a few times. This chain uses TRBV27 with TRBJ1-1, with D unresolved. Germline-derived CDR1 and CDR2 are MNHEY and SMNVEV (reference sequence). V lost 7 bases, J lost 0 bases, and 15 bases lay in between. This CDR3 has 15 amino acids. The CDR3 region is CASKNKWGLNTEAFF. For the CDR3, the DNA is TGTGCCAGCAAAAATAAGTGGGGATTGAACACTGAAGCTTTCTTT.

The chain combines TRBV6-2 or TRBV6-3 with TRBJ2-2, with TRBD1 as a possible D gene (5 bases). V was cut by 3 bases and J by 7 bases, with 15 bases left in between. Per germline, CDR1 MNHEY and CDR2 SVGEGT. There are 15 residues in the CDR3. CDR3: CASSYQGRVDGELFF. CDR3 nucleotides: TGTGCCAGCAGTTATCAGGGCAGGGTCGACGGGGAGCTGTTTTTT.

This clonotype showed up just a few times. CDR3 bases: TGTGCCAGCAGCTTAGATTCAGGGACTCAGCCCCAGCATTTT. This translates into CASSLDSGTQPQHF. The V and J genes are TRBV7-9 and TRBJ1-5; tentatively, D is TRBD1 (5 bases). The germline CDR1 and CDR2 sequences are SEHNR and FQNEAQ (reference sequence). The CDR3 extends over 14 amino acids. V was cut by 1 base and J by 6 bases, with 10 bases left in between.

This clonotype showed up just a few times. The rearrangement uses TRBV6-5 and TRBJ2-7; the D gene is possibly TRBD1 (5 bases). The germline V and J ends were trimmed by 2 bases and 0 bases, with 14 bases remaining between them. The CDR3 is 16 residues long. Per the germline V gene, CDR1 is MNHEY and CDR2 is SVGAGI. CDR3 bases: TGTGCCAGCAGTTACGCGACAGTGGGCCCCTCCTACGAGCAGTACTTC. As protein: CASSYATVGPSYEQYF.

This clonotype was seen only a few times. This rearrangement joins TRBV29-1 to TRBJ2-3; 7 nucleotides match TRBD2. The CDR3 spans 14 residues. J gave up 1 base and V 3 bases, and 4 bases lay outside the gene matches. Per germline, CDR1 SQVTM and CDR2 ANQGSEA. The CDR3 protein is CSVDRGSGTDTQYF. In DNA form, the CDR3 reads TGCAGCGTTGATCGCGGGAGCGGCACAGATACGCAGTATTTT.

The chain carries TRBV7-9 and TRBJ2-1, with a tentative D call TRBD1 (6 bases). The CDR3 loop spans 14 amino acids. V lost 5 bases to trimming and J lost 6 bases, with 14 bases between them. CDR1 is SEHNR and CDR2 is FQNEAQ in the germline V gene (reference sequence). CDR3: CASSPAAQGNEQFF. The CDR3 bases are TGTGCCAGCAGCCCCGCAGCACAGGGCAATGAGCAGTTCTTC. Full variable domain (missing parts from reference TRBV7-9 and TRBJ2-1): DTGVSQNPRHKITKRGQNVTFRCDPISEHNRLYWYRQTLGQGPEFLTYFQNEAQLEKSRLLSDRFSAERPKGSFSTLEIQRTEQGDSAMYLCASSPAAQGNEQFFGPGTRLTVL.

J is TRBJ1-5 and V is TRBV18; 9 positions agree with TRBD1. The CDR3 runs 13 residues. After removal of 8 bases from V and 5 bases from J, the junction contained 4 bases not matched to a gene. Germline CDR1 KGHSH, CDR2 LQKENI. As DNA, the CDR3 is TGTGCCAGCACAACAGGGGGCGATCAGCCCCAGCATTTT. Its protein is CASTTGGDQPQHF.

The chain uses TRBV20-1 and TRBJ1-2, with TRBD1 matching 11 bases. Germline assignment: CDR1 DFQATT and CDR2 SNEGSKA (reference sequence). Germline trimming cut 4 bases from V and 7 bases from J; bases unmatched to any gene: 17. The CDR3 is 17 residues long. In DNA, the CDR3 is TGCAGTGCTATAGTTCCCCCGGGGACAGGGGGAACGACTGGCTACACCTTC. Amino acids: CSAIVPPGTGGTTGYTF.

DNA of the CDR3: TGTGCCAGCAGCCTTAGCGGGATGCAAGAGACCCAGTACTTC. Protein sequence: CASSLSGMQETQYF. This sequence joins TRBV7-2 and TRBJ2-5, with TRBD2 identical over 8 bases. V was pared by 5 bases and J by 2 bases, with 4 bases of the junction left unmatched. The CDR3 totals 14 residues. CDR1 is SGHTA and CDR2 is FQGNSA in the germline V gene. Supplemented by reference TRBV7-2 and TRBJ2-5, the full variable domain reads GAGVSQSPSNKVTEKGKDVELRCDPISGHTALYWYRQSLGQGLEFLIYFQGNSAPDKSGLPSDRFSAERTGGSVSTLTIQRTQQEDSAVYLCASSLSGMQETQYFGPGTRLLVL.

V is TRBV7-6 and J is TRBJ2-7, with 8 bases aligning to TRBD2. CDR3 length equals 15 residues. Germline V lookup: CDR1 SGHVS, CDR2 FNYEAQ. V was clipped by 1 base and J by 3 bases; unmatched bases: 5. CDR3 amino acids: CASSLGSGGGYEQYF. The CDR3 DNA follows: TGTGCCAGCAGCTTAGGCAGCGGGGGCGGCTACGAGCAGTACTTC.

This clonotype was seen more than once but under ten times. CDR3 nucleotide sequence: TGTGCCAGCAGGCGAGGGCCTGAAGCTTTCTTT. Residues: CASRRGPEAFF. This chain uses TRBV6-5 with TRBJ1-1; D gene uncertain. CDR1 is MNHEY and CDR2 is SVGAGI in the germline V gene. The CDR3 runs 11 residues. V shed 6 bases and J shed 6 bases, with 8 bases lying between them.

This chain links TRBV7-9 with TRBJ2-1; 9 positions match TRBD1. CDR1 SEHNR and CDR2 FQNEAQ come from the germline V gene (reference sequence). Trimming removed 4 bases from V and 7 bases from J; junction bases left unmatched: 8. CDR3 size: 15 residues. CDR3 coding DNA: TGTGCCAGCAGCTCTACAGGGGGCGACCAGAATGAGCAGTTCTTC. Its protein is CASSSTGGDQNEQFF.

This clonotype was counted many times. The rearrangement uses TRBV3-1 and TRBJ2-1; 12 bases are a match to TRBD2. Per germline, CDR1 LGHDT and CDR2 YNNKEL (reference sequence). The CDR3 spans 15 residues. The J segment lost 5 bases and the V segment lost 3 bases, leaving 2 bases of the junction unmatched. The CDR3 protein is CASSQGLAGNNEQFF. The CDR3 DNA reads TGTGCCAGCAGCCAGGGACTAGCGGGTAACAATGAGCAGTTCTTC.

This chain connects TRBV9 to TRBJ1-6, with 7 bases fitting TRBD1. V lost 7 bases to trimming and J lost 6 bases; unmatched junction nucleotides: 7. The CDR3 runs to 14 residues. Germline V lookup: CDR1 SGDLS, CDR2 YYNGEE. The CDR3 DNA is TGTGCCAGCTCAGGACAGGTCGGTAATTCACCCCTCCACTTT. The encoded protein is CASSGQVGNSPLHF.

This chain links TRBV19 with TRBJ1-5; D unclear. The CDR3 is 14 residues long. Germline loops: CDR1 LNHDA, CDR2 SQIVND (reference sequence). The ends were cut back, 5 bases at V and 6 bases at J, with 14 bases in the middle. CDR3 nucleotides: TGTGCCAGTAGTGAGATAGGGCCTTCTCAGCCCCAGCATTTT. Amino acid sequence: CASSEIGPSQPQHF. Together with reference TRBV19 and TRBJ1-5, the CDR3 gives the full variable domain: DGGITQSPKYLFRKEGQNVTLSCEQNLNHDAMYWYRQDPGQGLRLIYYSQIVNDFQKGDIAEGYSVSREKKESFPLTVTSAQKNPTAFYLCASSEIGPSQPQHFGDGTRLSIL.

The table lists this clonotype with a few counts. The CDR3 sequence: CASSYSSTSGDLVNEQFF. The CDR3 nucleotides read TGTGCCAGCAGTTACTCGTCGACTAGCGGGGACTTAGTCAATGAGCAGTTCTTC. The rearrangement links TRBV6-2 or TRBV6-3 to TRBJ2-1, with 11 bases lining up with TRBD2. Germline V gene sequence: CDR1 MNHEY, CDR2 SVGEGT. The CDR3 length is 18 residues. V lost 0 bases to trimming and J lost 6 bases; unmatched junction nucleotides: 10.

This sequence joins TRBV10-3 and TRBJ2-7, with 8 bases that match TRBD2. With V trimmed by 4 bases and J by 1 base, 3 bases remained unmatched. The CDR3 extends over 14 amino acids. Per germline, CDR1 ENHRY and CDR2 SYGVKD. The CDR3 is CAISGTSRSYEQYF. CDR3 coding DNA: TGTGCCATCAGTGGGACTAGCAGATCCTACGAGCAGTACTTC.